Included here is one T cell receptor (beta chain) sequence, with context. No antigen is known for it. Base qualities are not provided; no much larger clone lies one nucleotide away. Collaborating institutions collected whole blood in K2EDTA tubes following their own protocols. For TCRbeta analysis, collaborators shipped samples as frozen whole blood, isolated PBMCs, or DNA extracted from either of those sample types. These data are taken from a study of blood T cell repertoires in COVID-19 (dated by TCRdb to between 2020 and 2021). Notes on the research overall: Samples covering the acute and convalescent phases of COVID-19 were provided by collaborators in the United States, Italy and Spain. Samples came from the ongoing ImmuneRACE study (first 160 participants) plus 1,254 subjects from 6 global collaborators. HLA class I and class II types, where available, came from metadata supplied by the sample provider rather than from assay-based typing. The repertoires were released in a freely available public database intended as a resource for research on the immune response to SARS-CoV-2. Subjects who had been exposed to COVID-19, were actively infected with it, or had recovered from it provided the deeply sampled blood TCRbeta repertoires that made up the dataset. The material from the prospective study consisted of cDNA or gDNA derived from T cells, B-cell-depleted T cells, or PBMCs. A de-identified subject ID, COVID-19 status, age in years and sex were almost always included in the sample metadata. Results the study describes overall, beyond this receptor: Clinical and demographic metadata were provided uncurated, with the amount varying by source and participant.

The immunoSEQ Assay, a bias-controlled multiplex PCR, was used to amplify TCRbeta CDR3 regions from genomic DNA. The paper's data handling went like this. Nucleated cell counts per sample were estimated from amplification of reference gene primers within the assay. Sequence reads were collapsed and filtered to measure the absolute abundance of every unique TCRbeta CDR3 rearrangement. For each sample, productive Simpson clonality was calculated as the square root of Simpson's diversity index across productive rearrangements. In TCRdb, the immuneACCESS table is reduced to in-frame sequences with V and J assigned. These tables do not hold every clone; where another copy was compared, an unresolved V gene accounts for under half, and the others remain unexplained. V and J calls and clone size come straight from that table; D and trimming were deduced from the DNA. Across this sample there are 100,000 or so clones, with 81% seen only once. The top ten clonotypes cover under 40% of the sample.

Trimming leaves V shorter by 5 bases and J shorter by 2 bases, with the junction holding 8 bases beyond the gene matches. Sequences MNHEY (CDR1) and SVGAGI (CDR2) are obtained from the germline V gene. The CDR3 has 15 amino acids, counting the end cysteine and phenylalanine. Of the read, only the CDR3 DNA is kept; its 45 bases are in frame from base 1. The source is a man older than 75 with acute or convalescent COVID-19. The sequence links TRBV6-5 to TRBJ1-2; 7 central nucleotides agree with TRBD1. The specimen was peripheral blood. The nucleotide sequence reads TGTGCCAGCAGTCTACAACAGGGGCTAAACTATGGCTACACCTTC. This codes for CASSLQQGLNYGYTF.